Shown below are 5 T cell receptor beta chains from a single sample sequenced in a study of CD8+ T cells in alopecia areata. The sequencing template was cDNA reverse transcribed from extracted RNA. Profiling relied on immunoSEQ multiplex PCR, and the TCRdb table lists in-frame clones only, not all of them. In total the sample includes 250,000 or so clones, none of them seen once. Cell sorting was performed on pooled cutaneous lymph node cells with CD4, CD8alpha, NKG2D, NKG2ACE and other markers. Sample: CD4+ T cells sorted from a lymph node. These receptors originate from a C3H/HeJ mouse with alopecia areata. The strain's MHC type: H2-k.

This clone has just a few counts. Any gene name here is a mouse gene name. The read gets to within 4 residues of the CDR3 end, and the germline J gene fills in the rest. The sample has other DNA sequences that encode this CDR3 too. This chain uses TRBV1 with TRBJ2-7; possibly TRBD1 for D (5 bases). The length of the CDR3 is 14 residues. V was cut by 0 bases and J by 0 bases, with 6 bases left in between. The germline CDR1 and CDR2 sequences are NSQYPW and LRSPGD (reference sequence). CDR3 sequence reads: CTCSADTGSYEQYF. CDR3 DNA (partial): TGCACCTGCAGTGCAGATACAGGCTCCTAT.

On this clone itself: The germline and genes are mouse ones. The read ends 3 residues early relative to the CDR3; the germline J gene fills the gap. V is TRBV13-1 and J is TRBJ1-6, with TRBD1 as a possible D gene (6 bases). TRBJ1-6 is an ORF, with its function uncertain. Trimming shortened V by 0 bases and J by 6 bases, and 7 bases separated the two germline ends. The CDR3 loop spans 14 amino acids. CDR1 NSHNY and CDR2 SYGAGN come from the germline V gene. The sequenced part of the CDR3 DNA is TGTGCCAGCAGTGATGAACAGGGTAATTCGCCC. Translated: CASSDEQGNSP. The full CDR3 protein reads CASSDEQGNSPLYF.

Note on this clone: Germline and genes here are mouse. The read gets to within 4 residues of the CDR3 end, and the germline J gene fills in the rest. This same CDR3 is encoded by further DNA sequences in the sample. The rearrangement uses TRBV1 and TRBJ2-4; 10 positions match TRBD2. The CDR3 has 15 amino acids. With 4 bases clipped from V and 0 bases from J, the junction kept 1 base outside the gene matches. Germline CDR1 is NSQYPW and CDR2 is LRSPGD (reference sequence). The covered CDR3 bases are TGCACCTGCAGTGGGACTGGGGGTAGTCAAAAC. Amino acids: CTCSGTGGSQN. The whole CDR3 is CTCSGTGGSQNTLYF.

For this clone: Mouse gene names and germline throughout. The missing CDR3 end, 4 residues past where the read stops, is filled in from the germline J gene. The chain has TRBV1 and TRBJ2-5, with 9 bases aligning to TRBD1. This CDR3 has 14 amino acids. Germline CDR1 and CDR2: NSQYPW and LRSPGD (reference sequence). The CDR3 sequence: CTCSAPQGADTQYF. The sequenced CDR3 bases are TGCACCTGCAGTGCACCACAGGGGGCTGAC.

This clone appeared a few times. Gene and germline names: mouse. With the read ending 4 residues before the CDR3 end, the germline J gene is used to fill in that end. V gene TRBV13-1 combines with J gene TRBJ2-1; 8 bases agree with TRBD1. V gave up 0 bases and J gave up 6 bases; unmatched junction bases: 5. CDR1 and CDR2 (germline): NSHNY, SYGAGN. The CDR3 totals 15 residues. The CDR3 is CASSDVDREFAEQFF. Partial CDR3 DNA: TGTGCCAGCAGTGATGTGGACAGGGAATTTGCT.